Presented here are 16 T cell receptor beta chains from one specimen sequenced in a study of cytomegalovirus exposure and HLA in healthy donors. PCR amplification relied on 60 Vbeta primers (plus 13 Jbeta primers). Some clones are missing from TCRdb's copy, which holds only in-frame ones; the method was immunoSEQ multiplex PCR. Among over 150,000 clones listed, 70% to 85% were seen once. Material for sequencing was PBMCs. These receptor sequences come from a man over 45 in good health and CMV-seropositive.

This clone has a single count. The chain combines TRBV5-6 with TRBJ1-2, with 7 bases fitting TRBD1. Germline CDR1 and CDR2: SGHDT and YYEEEE. With V trimmed by 2 bases and J by 4 bases, 5 bases remained unmatched. The CDR3 sequence is 14 residues long. CDR3 sequence reads: CASSFGQETYGYTF. The CDR3, as DNA: TGTGCCAGCAGCTTCGGACAGGAAACCTATGGCTACACCTTC. Filled out from reference TRBV5-6 and TRBJ1-2, the complete variable domain reads DAGVTQSPTHLIKTRGQQVTLRCSPKSGHDTVSWYQQALGQGPQFIFQYYEEEERQRGNFPDRFSGHQFPNYSSELNVNALLLGDSALYLCASSFGQETYGYTFGSGTRLTVV.

The chain has TRBV5-6 and TRBJ1-4; possible D gene TRBD1, 6 bases. With 4 bases removed from V and 6 bases from J, the gap between germline ends came to 13 bases. The length of the CDR3 is 14 residues. Germline loops: CDR1 SGHDT, CDR2 YYEEEE. CDR3 in amino acids: CASSEGVADEKLFF. The CDR3 coding sequence is TGTGCCAGCAGCGAGGGGGTGGCGGATGAAAAACTGTTTTTT.

The chain uses TRBV30 and TRBJ1-5, with D hard to call. In germline, CDR1 is GTSNPN, CDR2 SVGIG (reference sequence). The V end lost 2 bases, the J end lost 9 bases, and 11 bases lay between the germline ends. This CDR3 region has 12 residues. The CDR3 region has the DNA TGTGCCTGGAGTCCCCTGCGAGGGCCCCAGCATTTT. Its protein is CAWSPLRGPQHF.

The chain recombines TRBV25-1 with TRBJ1-4; D uncertain. Trimming left V 1 base short and J 5 bases short, with 14 bases between. Germline CDR1 reads MGHDK; CDR2 reads SYGVNS. The CDR3 is 16 amino acids. The CDR3 loop is CASSEFAGLLNEKLFF. CDR3 bases: TGTGCCAGCAGTGAATTCGCGGGTTTGCTGAATGAAAAACTGTTTTTT.

The V and J genes are TRBV30 and TRBJ2-3; TRBD2 aligns across 8 bases. Trimming cost V 5 bases and J 5 bases; bases outside gene matches: 9. CDR1 is GTSNPN and CDR2 is SVGIG in the germline V gene (reference sequence). The CDR3 is 14 amino acids. The DNA for the CDR3 is TGTGCCTGGTTTAGCGGGGCCGGGGGAGATACGCAGTATTTT. Amino acid sequence: CAWFSGAGGDTQYF.

The chain combines TRBV28 with TRBJ1-1; D unresolved. CDR3 length equals 14 residues. Germline V lookup: CDR1 MDHEN, CDR2 SYDVKM. The V gene lost 2 bases and the J gene lost 1 base, with 8 bases spanning the gap. The CDR3 reads CASSLRSSNTEAFF. As DNA, the CDR3 is TGTGCCAGCAGTTTACGGAGCTCGAACACTGAAGCTTTCTTT.

The V and J genes are TRBV9 and TRBJ2-3; D may be TRBD2 (5 bases). The V end was cut by 3 bases, the J end by 5 bases, with 16 bases between. There are 15 residues in the CDR3. Germline V CDR1 and CDR2: SGDLS, YYNGEE. Here the CDR3 reads CASSGATAAGDTQYF. The CDR3 DNA sequence: TGTGCCAGCAGCGGAGCCACCGCCGCGGGAGATACGCAGTATTTT.

A single count supports this clone. The genes are TRBV5-6 and TRBJ2-2, with D perhaps TRBD1 (6 bases). The CDR3 covers 16 residues. Trimming removed 4 bases from V and 3 bases from J, with 16 bases in between. Germline V gene data show CDR1 as SGHDT and CDR2 as YYEEEE. The CDR3 loop is CASSITGSFDTGELFF. In nucleotides, the CDR3 is TGTGCCAGCAGCATTACAGGGTCTTTCGACACCGGGGAGCTGTTTTTT.

The J gene is TRBJ2-1, the V gene TRBV4-3; TRBD2 matches 9 bases. The V and J ends lost 0 bases and 4 bases, in that order; junction bases with no gene match: 10. The germline V gene encodes CDR1 LGHNA and CDR2 YSLEER. The CDR3 has 18 amino acids. For the CDR3, the DNA is TGCGCCAGCAGCCAAGAGGTTAGCGGGGGTACCCTTTACAATGAGCAGTTCTTC. This gives the protein CASSQEVSGGTLYNEQFF.

V usage is TRBV19 and J usage is TRBJ1-3; 8 nucleotides align to TRBD1. The V gene's germline CDR1 is LNHDA and CDR2 SQIVND (reference sequence). The CDR3 spans 14 residues. J lost 4 bases, V lost 6 bases, and 5 bases had no gene match. The CDR3 DNA is TGTGCCAGTAGGACAGGGGTAGGCGGAAACACCATATATTTT. Protein product: CASRTGVGGNTIYF.

This clone was seen once. The V call is TRBV7-6, the J call TRBJ1-2; D is perhaps TRBD1 (5 bases). The CDR3 spans 15 residues. The V end lost 0 bases, the J end lost 6 bases, and 14 bases lay between the germline ends. Germline CDR1 reads SGHVS; CDR2 reads FNYEAQ. Written as DNA, the CDR3 is TGTGCCAGCAGCTTAGCGCTAGGCAGGGTGGATGGCTACACCTTC. It is translated as CASSLALGRVDGYTF.

V is TRBV9 and J is TRBJ2-7; TRBD2 agrees at 7 bases. CDR1 is SGDLS and CDR2 is YYNGEE in the germline V gene. The junction had 9 bases not matched to a gene; V was cut back by 4 bases and J by 5 bases. The CDR3 totals 14 residues. CDR3 bases: TGTGCCAGCAGCCCGGGTTGGGGGGGGAACGAGCAGTACTTC. This codes for CASSPGWGGNEQYF.

The chain links TRBV6-5 to TRBJ2-7, with D tentatively TRBD1 (5 bases). The germline gives CDR1 MNHEY, CDR2 SVGAGI. V was trimmed by 3 bases and J by 3 bases, leaving 9 bases between them. The CDR3 loop spans 13 amino acids. Here the CDR3 reads CASSYRQNYEQYF. The DNA of the CDR3 is TGTGCCAGCAGTTATCGACAGAACTACGAGCAGTACTTC.

This clone has a handful of counts. The DNA of the CDR3 is TGTGCCAGCAGCCAAGAGACTAGGGCGGGGACTGAAGCTTTCTTT. Amino acid sequence: CASSQETRAGTEAFF. The genes are TRBV4-2 and TRBJ1-1; D is unclear. The CDR3 is made up of 15 amino acids. The germline V and J ends were trimmed by 0 bases and 5 bases, with 13 bases remaining between them. Germline loops: CDR1 LGHNA, CDR2 YNFKEQ.

CDR3 DNA sequence: TGTGCCAGTAGTATGGGAGGGGGTAATGAGCAGTTCTTC. Translated: CASSMGGGNEQFF. The chain couples TRBV19 to TRBJ2-1; D may be TRBD2 (7 bases). This CDR3 region has 13 residues. Trimming pared 3 bases from V and 7 bases from J, leaving 10 bases between. Germline V gene sequence: CDR1 LNHDA, CDR2 SQIVND (reference sequence). Variable domain in full (rest from reference TRBV19 and TRBJ2-1): DGGITQSPKYLFRKEGQNVTLSCEQNLNHDAMYWYRQDPGQGLRLIYYSQIVNDFQKGDIAEGYSVSREKKESFPLTVTSAQKNPTAFYLCASSMGGGNEQFFGPGTRLTVL.

The V gene is TRBV28, the J gene TRBJ1-3; no clear D. Trimming shortened V by 5 bases and J by 3 bases, and 11 bases separated the two germline ends. The germline V gene encodes CDR1 MDHEN and CDR2 SYDVKM. This CDR3 has 14 residues. The CDR3 DNA reads TGTGCCAGCAGTCAGACACGTCTTGGAAACACCATATATTTT. Translation: CASSQTRLGNTIYF.